A selection of T cell receptor beta chains follows, all from one sample in a study of control samples from healthy donors and cancer patients. The method was immunoSEQ multiplex PCR; TCRdb's version includes in-frame clones alone and lacks a portion of them. The table lists tens of thousands of clones, roughly nine tenths of them singletons, with approximately 4% in the top ten. Material: formalin-fixed, paraffin-embedded tissue. These receptors came from a female donor with melanoma. Both conserved end residues are part of each CDR3. The D gene is left open where the match is weak. The listing skips clone size in some rows; elsewhere it reads once, few, many or a size class.

d_call	clone_size	j_call	v_call	cdr3_nt	cdr3_aa
.	.	TRBJ1-3	TRBV18	TGTGCCAGCTCACCGGACAGCCCTAACACCATATATTTT	CASSPDSPNTIYF
.	once	TRBJ2-3	TRBV27	TGTGCCAGCAGTCCTCTCGGGGGTATCAAGTATTTT	CASSPLGGIKYF
.	.	TRBJ1-2	TRBV9	TGTGCCAGCAGCGTAGAGGCGGGGGCAGATGGCTACACCTTC	CASSVEAGADGYTF
.	.	TRBJ2-7	TRBV20-1	TGCAGTGCTACCGATCCTAGCGAGCAGTACTTC	CSATDPSEQYF
.	.	TRBJ2-2	TRBV5-8	TGTGCCAGCAGCTTGGCGAGGACCATCCTTACCTCTACCGGGGAGCTGTTTTTT	CASSLARTILTSTGELFF
TRBD2	.	TRBJ2-1	TRBV6-1	TGTGCCAGCAGTGAAGCGCGAGGGCTAGCGGGAGTGGATGAGCAGTTCTTC	CASSEARGLAGVDEQFF
TRBD1	.	TRBJ1-1	TRBV9	TGTGCCAGCAGCATTGACAGGGCGAACACTGAAGCTTTCTTT	CASSIDRANTEAFF
.	.	TRBJ1-1	TRBV29-1	TGCAGCGCGATCCTAGGGTACACTGAAGCTTTCTTT	CSAILGYTEAFF
.	.	TRBJ2-1	TRBV7-2	TGTGCCAGCAGCCCAGGGGCAGGCACTTACAATGAGCAGTTCTTC	CASSPGAGTYNEQFF
TRBD1	.	TRBJ1-1	TRBV9	TGTGCCAGCAGCTCGATAGGGACAGGGGTGACTGAAGCTTTCTTT	CASSSIGTGVTEAFF
.	.	TRBJ1-2	TRBV6-5	TGTGCCAGCGGACGACAGGCAGCTAACTATGGCTACACCTTC	CASGRQAANYGYTF
.	.	TRBJ2-1	TRBV5-6	TGTGCCAGCTCCAGGATCAGAGTACGGGGGAGTGCCTCCTACAATGAGCAGTTCTTC	CASSRIRVRGSASYNEQFF
TRBD2	.	TRBJ2-1	TRBV5-4	TGTGCCAGCAGCTTGTTTGGGGCTAGCGGGGATAATGAGCAGTTCTTC	CASSLFGASGDNEQFF
.	.	TRBJ2-4	TRBV25-1	TGTGCCAGCAGTGATGGCCCATTCTTGGTTCGATGGAGGATTCAGTACTTC	CASSDGPFLVRWRIQYF
.	.	TRBJ2-3	TRBV9	TGTGCCAGCAGCGTAGAGGACAGAAAAGCTCGGGGGTTCACAGATACGCAGTATTTT	CASSVEDRKARGFTDTQYF
.	.	TRBJ2-5	TRBV29-1	TGCAGCGTTGAAGGGGCCGGAGAGACCCAGTACTTC	CSVEGAGETQYF
TRBD2	once	TRBJ2-7	TRBV7-2	TGTGCCAGCAGCTCCCACGGGGGGTTCGAGCAGTACTTC	CASSSHGGFEQYF